The rows below give T cell receptor beta chains drawn from one sample of a study of shared clonotypes between healthy human individuals. Profiling relied on immunoSEQ multiplex PCR, and the TCRdb table lists in-frame clones only, not all of them. The profile shows 700,000 or so clones, less than 80% of them singletons. The sequencing sample was made of memory CD4+ T cells sorted from blood. All receptors come from a woman aged 25-40 years in good health. Both conserved end residues are part of each CDR3. A D gene is named only where the DNA matches it firmly. The listing skips clone size in some rows; elsewhere it reads once, few, many or a size class.

v_gene: TRBV5-1
j_gene: TRBJ2-1
abundance: NA
d_gene: TRBD2
CDR3aa: CASTWTSGSVNEQFF
CDR3nt: TGCGCCAGCACCTGGACTAGCGGGAGTGTGAATGAGCAGTTCTTC

v_gene: TRBV15
j_gene: TRBJ1-1
abundance: NA
d_gene: NA
CDR3aa: CATSSDSQAFF
CDR3nt: TGTGCCACCAGCAGTGACAGCCAAGCTTTCTTT

v_gene: TRBV6-6
j_gene: TRBJ2-1
abundance: NA
d_gene: TRBD2
CDR3aa: CASSPRTSGSYEQFF
CDR3nt: TGTGCCAGCAGCCCAAGGACTAGCGGGAGCTATGAGCAGTTCTTC

v_gene: TRBV29-1
j_gene: TRBJ2-7
abundance: NA
d_gene: TRBD1
CDR3aa: CSGRGQGFDEQYF
CDR3nt: TGCAGCGGTCGGGGACAGGGATTTGACGAGCAGTACTTC

v_gene: TRBV29-1
j_gene: TRBJ2-3
abundance: NA
d_gene: NA
CDR3aa: CSVEIGGVRGTDTQYF
CDR3nt: TGCAGCGTTGAGATAGGGGGGGTGCGGGGCACAGATACGCAGTATTTT

v_gene: TRBV5-1
j_gene: TRBJ2-2
abundance: few
d_gene: NA
CDR3aa: CASSLSGTGELFF
CDR3nt: TGCGCCAGCAGCTTGTCCGGCACCGGGGAGCTGTTTTTT

v_gene: TRBV7-3
j_gene: TRBJ2-7
abundance: NA
d_gene: TRBD2
CDR3aa: CASSLGAGGVYEQYF
CDR3nt: TGTGCCAGCAGCTTGGGAGCGGGAGGGGTCTACGAGCAGTACTTC

v_gene: TRBV2
j_gene: TRBJ2-5
abundance: once
d_gene: NA
CDR3aa: CASSLQGGSETQYF
CDR3nt: TGTGCCAGCAGTTTGCAGGGCGGGTCAGAGACCCAGTACTTC

v_gene: TRBV7-2
j_gene: TRBJ1-2
abundance: few
d_gene: TRBD1
CDR3aa: CASSFQTGNYGYTF
CDR3nt: TGTGCCAGCAGCTTCCAGACAGGGAACTATGGCTACACCTTC

v_gene: TRBV28
j_gene: TRBJ1-3
abundance: NA
d_gene: NA
CDR3aa: CASSLPSPPSGNTIYF
CDR3nt: TGTGCCAGCAGTTTACCCAGTCCCCCCTCTGGAAACACCATATATTTT

v_gene: TRBV28
j_gene: TRBJ1-2
abundance: NA
d_gene: NA
CDR3aa: CASSTGFGYTF
CDR3nt: TGTGCCAGCAGTACCGGATTTGGCTACACCTTC

v_gene: TRBV2
j_gene: TRBJ2-5
abundance: NA
d_gene: TRBD1
CDR3aa: CASRGQTGGTQYF
CDR3nt: TGTGCCAGCAGGGGACAGACCGGCGGGACCCAGTACTTC

v_gene: TRBV5-4
j_gene: TRBJ2-5
abundance: NA
d_gene: TRBD2
CDR3aa: CASSTSGTSVGETQYF
CDR3nt: TGTGCCAGCAGCACTTCCGGGACTAGCGTTGGGGAGACCCAGTACTTC

v_gene: TRBV30
j_gene: TRBJ2-7
abundance: NA
d_gene: TRBD2
CDR3aa: CAWSTPGTSGYEQYF
CDR3nt: TGTGCCTGGAGTACACCCGGGACTAGCGGCTACGAGCAGTACTTC

v_gene: TRBV7-6
j_gene: TRBJ2-1
abundance: NA
d_gene: NA
CDR3aa: CASSLDPYNEQFF
CDR3nt: TGTGCCAGCAGCTTAGATCCCTACAATGAGCAGTTCTTC

v_gene: TRBV28
j_gene: TRBJ1-2
abundance: NA
d_gene: NA
CDR3aa: CASSLQVDYGYTF
CDR3nt: TGTGCCAGCAGTCTTCAGGTTGACTATGGCTACACCTTC

v_gene: TRBV9
j_gene: TRBJ2-3
abundance: NA
d_gene: NA
CDR3aa: CASSVVGSTDTQYF
CDR3nt: TGTGCCAGCAGCGTAGTTGGAAGCACAGATACGCAGTATTTT

v_gene: TRBV2
j_gene: TRBJ2-5
abundance: NA
d_gene: NA
CDR3aa: CASRASHGALETQYF
CDR3nt: TGTGCCAGCCGGGCCTCGCACGGGGCGTTGGAGACCCAGTACTTC

v_gene: TRBV6-1
j_gene: TRBJ1-1
abundance: NA
d_gene: NA
CDR3aa: CASSESRQYTEAFF
CDR3nt: TGTGCCAGCAGTGAAAGTCGACAGTACACTGAAGCTTTCTTT

v_gene: TRBV10-1
j_gene: TRBJ2-7
abundance: NA
d_gene: TRBD2
CDR3aa: CASSASGYEQYF
CDR3nt: TGCGCCAGCAGTGCTAGCGGGTACGAGCAGTACTTC

v_gene: TRBV11-2
j_gene: TRBJ1-2
abundance: NA
d_gene: TRBD1
CDR3aa: CASSSPLSGTEYGYTF
CDR3nt: TGTGCCAGCAGTTCCCCCCTTTCCGGGACAGAATATGGCTACACCTTC

v_gene: TRBV20-1
j_gene: TRBJ2-7
abundance: NA
d_gene: NA
CDR3aa: CSVGGGGEQYF
CDR3nt: TGCAGTGTTGGGGGGGGCGGAGAGCAGTACTTC

v_gene: TRBV7-2
j_gene: TRBJ1-2
abundance: NA
d_gene: NA
CDR3aa: CASSPQKDYGYTF
CDR3nt: TGTGCCAGCAGCCCCCAGAAGGACTATGGCTACACCTTC

v_gene: TRBV6-5
j_gene: TRBJ2-5
abundance: many
d_gene: NA
CDR3aa: CASSYSDLQETQYF
CDR3nt: TGTGCCAGCAGTTACTCGGACCTCCAGGAGACCCAGTACTTC

v_gene: TRBV28
j_gene: TRBJ1-5
abundance: once
d_gene: NA
CDR3aa: CASSFPFSNQPQHF
CDR3nt: TGTGCCAGCAGTTTCCCATTTAGCAATCAGCCCCAGCATTTT

v_gene: TRBV29-1
j_gene: TRBJ1-5
abundance: NA
d_gene: TRBD1
CDR3aa: CSAGTGGQPQHF
CDR3nt: TGCAGCGCTGGGACAGGGGGACAGCCCCAGCATTTT

v_gene: TRBV14
j_gene: TRBJ2-1
abundance: NA
d_gene: NA
CDR3aa: CASSQQPRVGEQFF
CDR3nt: TGTGCCAGCAGCCAACAACCAAGAGTAGGTGAGCAGTTCTTC

v_gene: TRBV28
j_gene: TRBJ2-1
abundance: NA
d_gene: NA
CDR3aa: CVTEDTEDEQFF
CDR3nt: TGTGTCACAGAGGATACGGAAGATGAGCAGTTCTTC

v_gene: TRBV6-5
j_gene: TRBJ2-1
abundance: few
d_gene: TRBD2
CDR3aa: CASSLGLAGGSEQFF
CDR3nt: TGTGCCAGCAGTTTGGGACTAGCGGGAGGATCTGAGCAGTTCTTC

v_gene: TRBV14
j_gene: TRBJ2-6
abundance: NA
d_gene: TRBD1
CDR3aa: CASSQADRAGANVLTF
CDR3nt: TGTGCCAGCAGCCAGGCTGACAGGGCTGGGGCCAACGTCCTGACTTTC

v_gene: TRBV2
j_gene: TRBJ1-3
abundance: NA
d_gene: NA
CDR3aa: CASGSGNTIYF
CDR3nt: TGTGCCAGCGGGTCAGGAAACACCATATATTTT

v_gene: TRBV10-3
j_gene: TRBJ1-2
abundance: NA
d_gene: TRBD1
CDR3aa: CAISESRTGEGYGYTF
CDR3nt: TGTGCCATCAGTGAGTCCCGGACAGGGGAGGGGTATGGCTACACCTTC

v_gene: TRBV18
j_gene: TRBJ2-3
abundance: NA
d_gene: TRBD1
CDR3aa: CASSRQGGYTDTQYF
CDR3nt: TGTGCCAGCTCAAGACAGGGGGGATACACAGATACGCAGTATTTT

v_gene: TRBV27
j_gene: TRBJ2-7
abundance: NA
d_gene: NA
CDR3aa: CASSLRDLYEQYF
CDR3nt: TGTGCCAGCAGTCTCCGGGACTTATACGAGCAGTACTTC

v_gene: TRBV13
j_gene: TRBJ2-1
abundance: once
d_gene: NA
CDR3aa: CASREGNEQFF
CDR3nt: TGTGCCAGCAGGGAGGGCAATGAGCAGTTCTTC

v_gene: TRBV30
j_gene: TRBJ2-7
abundance: few
d_gene: TRBD2
CDR3aa: CAWSGLAYYEQYF
CDR3nt: TGTGCCTGGTCGGGACTAGCCTACTACGAGCAGTACTTC

v_gene: TRBV5-6
j_gene: TRBJ1-2
abundance: NA
d_gene: TRBD1
CDR3aa: CASSLFQGALGYTF
CDR3nt: TGTGCCAGCAGCTTGTTTCAGGGGGCGCTTGGCTACACCTTC

v_gene: TRBV5-1
j_gene: TRBJ2-1
abundance: NA
d_gene: TRBD2
CDR3aa: CASSHIKRESDEQFF
CDR3nt: TGCGCCAGTTCCCATATAAAGCGGGAGTCTGATGAGCAGTTCTTC

v_gene: TRBV21-1
j_gene: TRBJ2-7
abundance: once
d_gene: NA
CDR3aa: CASSWGQGSYEQYF
CDR3nt: NA

v_gene: TRBV28
j_gene: TRBJ2-5
abundance: NA
d_gene: NA
CDR3aa: CASSLIGTGYQETQYF
CDR3nt: TGTGCCAGCAGTTTAATTGGGACTGGATACCAAGAGACCCAGTACTTC

v_gene: TRBV5-1
j_gene: TRBJ2-7
abundance: NA
d_gene: NA
CDR3aa: CASSTGPTYEQYF
CDR3nt: TGCGCCAGCAGCACGGGACCAACCTACGAGCAGTACTTC

v_gene: TRBV7-3
j_gene: TRBJ2-1
abundance: NA
d_gene: NA
CDR3aa: CASSLSSLGYNEQFF
CDR3nt: TGTGCCAGCAGCTTAAGCAGTCTAGGATACAATGAGCAGTTCTTC

v_gene: TRBV7-3
j_gene: TRBJ1-2
abundance: NA
d_gene: TRBD1
CDR3aa: CASSLSTGGVGGYTF
CDR3nt: TGTGCCAGCAGCTTAAGTACAGGGGGCGTCGGTGGCTACACCTTC

v_gene: TRBV5-1
j_gene: TRBJ2-2
abundance: NA
d_gene: NA
CDR3aa: CASSDSGPNTGELFF
CDR3nt: TGCGCCAGCAGCGACAGCGGACCGAACACCGGGGAGCTGTTTTTT

v_gene: TRBV5-1
j_gene: TRBJ2-2
abundance: NA
d_gene: NA
CDR3aa: CASSSGTFANTGELFF
CDR3nt: TGCGCCAGCAGTTCCGGGACGTTCGCGAACACCGGGGAGCTGTTTTTT

v_gene: TRBV10-3
j_gene: TRBJ2-1
abundance: once
d_gene: NA
CDR3aa: CAISDFMGDNYNEQFF
CDR3nt: TGTGCCATCAGTGACTTTATGGGAGATAACTACAATGAGCAGTTCTTC

v_gene: TRBV11-2
j_gene: TRBJ2-2
abundance: few
d_gene: NA
CDR3aa: CASSSDREVGELFF
CDR3nt: TGTGCCAGCAGCTCCGACAGAGAAGTCGGGGAGCTGTTTTTT

v_gene: TRBV5-1
j_gene: TRBJ2-7
abundance: NA
d_gene: TRBD1
CDR3aa: CASSFQGAAEQYF
CDR3nt: TGCGCCAGCAGCTTTCAGGGGGCCGCCGAGCAGTACTTC

v_gene: TRBV9
j_gene: TRBJ2-2
abundance: NA
d_gene: TRBD2
CDR3aa: CASRRTSGTGELFF
CDR3nt: TGTGCCAGCAGGCGGACTAGCGGCACCGGGGAGCTGTTTTTT

v_gene: TRBV11-2
j_gene: TRBJ1-1
abundance: NA
d_gene: NA
CDR3aa: CASSSRGADWDTEAFF
CDR3nt: TGTGCCAGCAGCTCCAGGGGCGCCGATTGGGACACTGAAGCTTTCTTT

v_gene: TRBV4-1
j_gene: TRBJ1-5
abundance: NA
d_gene: NA
CDR3aa: CASSTGASNQPQHF
CDR3nt: TGCGCCAGCTCGACAGGAGCTAGCAATCAGCCCCAGCATTTT

v_gene: TRBV28
j_gene: TRBJ2-7
abundance: NA
d_gene: NA
CDR3aa: CASSPSRGYEQYF
CDR3nt: TGTGCCAGCAGTCCATCTAGGGGGTACGAGCAGTACTTC

v_gene: TRBV25-1
j_gene: TRBJ2-1
abundance: NA
d_gene: TRBD2
CDR3aa: CASSGWIAGYNEQFF
CDR3nt: TGTGCCAGCAGTGGGTGGATAGCGGGATACAATGAGCAGTTCTTC

v_gene: TRBV19
j_gene: TRBJ2-7
abundance: once
d_gene: NA
CDR3aa: CASSIVLHREQYF
CDR3nt: TGTGCCAGTAGTATAGTATTGCATCGCGAGCAGTACTTC

v_gene: TRBV9
j_gene: TRBJ2-4
abundance: few
d_gene: TRBD2
CDR3aa: CASSVEAGGPQNIQYF
CDR3nt: TGTGCCAGCAGCGTAGAGGCGGGAGGGCCCCAAAACATTCAGTACTTC

v_gene: TRBV21-1
j_gene: TRBJ2-5
abundance: NA
d_gene: NA
CDR3aa: CASSKEAFQETQYF
CDR3nt: TGTGCCAGCAGCAAAGAAGCGTTCCAAGAGACCCAGTACTTC

v_gene: TRBV10-2
j_gene: TRBJ1-1
abundance: many
d_gene: NA
CDR3aa: CASSGQTNTEAFF
CDR3nt: TGCGCCAGCAGCGGGCAGACAAACACTGAAGCTTTCTTT